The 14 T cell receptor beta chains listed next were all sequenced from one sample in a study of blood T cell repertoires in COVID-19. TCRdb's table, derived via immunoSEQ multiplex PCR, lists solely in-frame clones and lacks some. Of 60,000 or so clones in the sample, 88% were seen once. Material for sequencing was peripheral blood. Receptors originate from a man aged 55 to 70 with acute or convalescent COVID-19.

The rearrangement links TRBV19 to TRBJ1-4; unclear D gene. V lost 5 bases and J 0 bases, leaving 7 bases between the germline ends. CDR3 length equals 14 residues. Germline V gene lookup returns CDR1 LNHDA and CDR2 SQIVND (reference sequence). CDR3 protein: CASSYGATNEKLFF. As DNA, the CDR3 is TGTGCCAGTAGTTACGGGGCAACTAATGAAAAACTGTTTTTT.

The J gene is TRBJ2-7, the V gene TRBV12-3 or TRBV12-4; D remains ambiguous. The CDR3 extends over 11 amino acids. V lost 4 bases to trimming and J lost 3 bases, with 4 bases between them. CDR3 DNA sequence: TGTGCCAGCAGTTCTTACTACGAGCAGTACTTC. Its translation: CASSSYYEQYF.

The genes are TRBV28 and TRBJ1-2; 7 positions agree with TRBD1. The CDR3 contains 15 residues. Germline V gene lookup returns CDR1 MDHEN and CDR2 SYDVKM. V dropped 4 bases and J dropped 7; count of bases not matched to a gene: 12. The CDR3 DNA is TGTGCCAGCAGTTCCCCCGGGAGGGACAGAGGTGGCTACACCTTC. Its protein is CASSSPGRDRGGYTF.

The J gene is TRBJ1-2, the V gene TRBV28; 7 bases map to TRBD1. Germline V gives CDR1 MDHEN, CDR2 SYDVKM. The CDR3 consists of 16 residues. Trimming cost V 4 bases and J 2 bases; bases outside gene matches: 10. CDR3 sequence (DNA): TGTGCCAGCAGTTCCGGCTCCGGGACAGCAAACTATGGCTACACCTTC. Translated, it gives CASSSGSGTANYGYTF.

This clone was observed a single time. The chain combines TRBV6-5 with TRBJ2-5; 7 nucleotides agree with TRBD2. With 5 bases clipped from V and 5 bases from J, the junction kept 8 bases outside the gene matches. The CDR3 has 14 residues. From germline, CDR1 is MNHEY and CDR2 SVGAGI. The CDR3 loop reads CASSPGRRGETQYF. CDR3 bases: TGTGCCAGCAGTCCGGGACGGCGGGGGGAGACCCAGTACTTC.

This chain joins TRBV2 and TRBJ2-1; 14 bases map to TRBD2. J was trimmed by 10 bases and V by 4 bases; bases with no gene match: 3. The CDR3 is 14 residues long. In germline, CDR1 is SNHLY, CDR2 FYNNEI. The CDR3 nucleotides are TGTGCCAGCAGTGGGGGACTAGCGGGAGACGAGCAGTTCTTC. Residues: CASSGGLAGDEQFF. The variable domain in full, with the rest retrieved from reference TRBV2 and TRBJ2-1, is EPEVTQTPSHQVTQMGQEVILRCVPISNHLYFYWYRQILGQKVEFLVSFYNNEISEKSEIFDDQFSVERPDGSNFTLKIRSTKLEDSAMYFCASSGGLAGDEQFFGPGTRLTVL.

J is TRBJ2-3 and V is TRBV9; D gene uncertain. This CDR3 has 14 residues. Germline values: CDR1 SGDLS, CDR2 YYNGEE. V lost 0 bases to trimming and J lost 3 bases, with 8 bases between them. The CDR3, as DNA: TGTGCCAGCAGCGTAGGGAGAGTTACAGATACGCAGTATTTT. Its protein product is CASSVGRVTDTQYF.

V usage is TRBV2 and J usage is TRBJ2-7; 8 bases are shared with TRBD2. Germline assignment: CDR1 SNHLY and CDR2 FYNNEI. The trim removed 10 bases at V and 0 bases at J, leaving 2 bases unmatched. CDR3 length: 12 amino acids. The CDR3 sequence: CATGGYSYEQYF. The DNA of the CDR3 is TGTGCCACGGGGGGGTACTCCTACGAGCAGTACTTC.

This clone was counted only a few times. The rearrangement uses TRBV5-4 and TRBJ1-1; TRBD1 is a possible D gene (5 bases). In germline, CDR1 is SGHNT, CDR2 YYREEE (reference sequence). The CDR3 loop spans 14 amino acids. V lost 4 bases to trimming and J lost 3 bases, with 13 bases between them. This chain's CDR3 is CASSPGTTYTEAFF. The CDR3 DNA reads TGTGCCAGCAGCCCTGGGACTACCTACACTGAAGCTTTCTTT. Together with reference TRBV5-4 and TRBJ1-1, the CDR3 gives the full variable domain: ETGVTQSPTHLIKTRGQQVTLRCSSQSGHNTVSWYQQALGQGPQFIFQYYREEENGRGNFPPRFSGLQFPNYSSELNVNALELDDSALYLCASSPGTTYTEAFFGQGTRLTVV.

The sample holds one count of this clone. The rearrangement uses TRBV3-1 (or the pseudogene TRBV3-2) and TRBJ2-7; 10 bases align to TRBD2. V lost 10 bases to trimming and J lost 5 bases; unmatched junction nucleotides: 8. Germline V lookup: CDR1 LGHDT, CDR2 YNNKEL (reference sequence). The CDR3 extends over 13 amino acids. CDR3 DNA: TGTGCCACTGAAAGCGGGAGGGCCCACGAGCAGTACTTC. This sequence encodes CATESGRAHEQYF.

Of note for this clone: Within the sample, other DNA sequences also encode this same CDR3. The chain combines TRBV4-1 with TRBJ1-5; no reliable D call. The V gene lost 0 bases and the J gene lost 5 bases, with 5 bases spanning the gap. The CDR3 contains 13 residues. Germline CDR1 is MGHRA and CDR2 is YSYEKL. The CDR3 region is CASSQERDQPQHF. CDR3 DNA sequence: TGCGCCAGCAGCCAAGAAAGAGATCAGCCCCAGCATTTT.

The CDR3 here is CASSRGQGLYGYTF. Written as DNA, the CDR3 is TGCGCCAGCAGCAGGGGACAGGGCCTCTATGGCTACACCTTC. The V and J genes are TRBV5-1 and TRBJ1-2; 9 bases fit TRBD1. The CDR3 contains 14 residues. V shed 4 bases and J 4 bases; nucleotides not matched to a gene: 5. Germline CDR1 SGHRS, CDR2 YFSETQ.

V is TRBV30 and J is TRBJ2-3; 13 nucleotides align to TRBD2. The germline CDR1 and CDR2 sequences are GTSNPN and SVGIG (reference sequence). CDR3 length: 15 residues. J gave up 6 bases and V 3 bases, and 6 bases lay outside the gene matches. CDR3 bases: TGTGCCTGGAGGACTAGCGGGAGGACGGGGGATACGCAGTATTTT. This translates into CAWRTSGRTGDTQYF.

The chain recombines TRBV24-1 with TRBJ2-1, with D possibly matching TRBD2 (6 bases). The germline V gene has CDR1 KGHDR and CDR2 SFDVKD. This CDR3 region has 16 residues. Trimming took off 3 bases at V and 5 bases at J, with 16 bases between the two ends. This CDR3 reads CATSDTRDWTNNEQFF. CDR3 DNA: TGTGCCACCAGTGATACCCGGGACTGGACCAACAATGAGCAGTTCTTC.